Presented here are 6 T cell receptor beta chains from one specimen sequenced in a study of blood T cells in healthy people across ages. The use of a sample-barcoded 5' primer and a J-beta primer mix characterized a second PCR of about 7 to 12 cycles. TCRdb processed the 5' RACE reads anew with MiXCR; each CDR3 protein has one entry. The sample carries over 1,500,000 distinct CDR3 sequences, less than 50% recorded once. The material sequenced was blood. These receptors were obtained from a woman aged 40 to 50 in good health.

In the case of this clonotype: One junction end does not reproduce the germline sequence, and a read error may be involved. V usage is TRBV7-2 and J usage is TRBJ1-2; tentatively, D is TRBD1 (6 bases). CDR1 SGHTA and CDR2 FQGNSA come from the germline V gene. The CDR3 is made up of 15 amino acids. The CDR3 bases are TGTGCCAGCAGCTTAACCACAGGACAGAACTGTGGCTACACCTTC. Amino acid sequence: CASSLTTGQNCGYTF. The complete variable domain, with remaining parts taken from reference TRBV7-2 and TRBJ1-2, reads GAGVSQSPSNKVTEKGKDVELRCDPISGHTALYWYRQSLGQGLEFLIYFQGNSAPDKSGLPSDRFSAERTGGSVSTLTIQRTQQEDSAVYLCASSLTTGQNCGYTFGSGTRLTVV.

The chain links TRBV6-1 to TRBJ2-7; TRBD1 is a possible D gene (6 bases). CDR1 and CDR2 from the germline V gene are MNHNS and SASEGT. V gave up 7 bases and J gave up 3 bases, with 10 bases separating them. This CDR3 has 12 residues. The CDR3 DNA sequence: TGTGCCAGCAAGGGGGTGGACTACGAGCAGTACTTC. Translating it yields CASKGVDYEQYF.

The chain joins TRBV5-1 to TRBJ1-2; D ambiguous. Germline CDR1 and CDR2: SGHRS and YFSETQ. There are 13 residues in the CDR3. V dropped 4 bases and J dropped 3 bases, with 10 bases sitting between them. CDR3 region: CASSADVDYGYTF. The CDR3 region has the DNA TGCGCCAGCAGCGCGGACGTAGACTATGGCTACACCTTC.

The genes are TRBV7-9 and TRBJ2-3, with no clear D. The germline CDR1 and CDR2 sequences are SEHNR and FQNEAQ (reference sequence). The CDR3 consists of 12 residues. Trimming cost V 7 bases and J 6 bases, with 11 bases left between them. CDR3 region: CASTPPSDTQYF. CDR3 in DNA: TGTGCCAGCACCCCCCCCTCGGATACGCAGTATTTT.

The chain joins TRBV6-5 to TRBJ1-2, with D perhaps TRBD1 (5 bases). The germline CDR1 and CDR2 sequences are MNHEY and SVGAGI. V was trimmed by 5 bases and J by 6 bases, leaving 16 bases between them. This CDR3 spans 14 amino acids. CDR3 sequence (DNA): TGTGCCAGCAGTGAGAGGGGAGGCATCCATGGCTACACCTTC. Translation gives CASSERGGIHGYTF.

The chain links TRBV18 to TRBJ2-4; tentatively, D is TRBD1 (5 bases). Deletions cut 3 bases from V and 0 bases from J, with 12 bases between. CDR3 length equals 16 residues. The germline gives CDR1 KGHSH, CDR2 LQKENI. This CDR3 reads CASSPQGMAAKNIQYF. The DNA of the CDR3 is TGTGCCAGCTCACCCCAGGGCATGGCAGCCAAAAACATTCAGTACTTC.